Listed here are 13 T cell receptor beta chains from one sample, sequenced in a study of CD8+ T cells in alopecia areata. Extracted from the samples, RNA was reverse transcribed into cDNA to serve as the sequencing template. Assay: immunoSEQ multiplex PCR; the TCRdb copy retains only in-frame clones and omits some. The table has nearly 200,000 clones, nearly 60% seen once. Treatment specified: oral pan-JAK inhibitor, 5-10 mg twice daily. Sequenced material: CD4+ T cells sorted from blood, taken at week 24, from a patient treated with tofacitinib. The source is a human donor with alopecia areata.

This clone was counted a few times. V is TRBV11-2 and J is TRBJ2-7; D tentatively reads TRBD1 or TRBD2 (5 bases each). The germline V gene encodes CDR1 SGHAT and CDR2 FQNNGV. Trimming cost V 4 bases and J 2 bases, with 6 bases left between them. This CDR3 spans 12 amino acids. The CDR3 coding sequence is TGTGCCAGCAGCTGGGGACCCTACGAGCAGTACTTC. Residues: CASSWGPYEQYF.

The chain combines TRBV19 with TRBJ2-1, with 8 bases that match TRBD2. The CDR3 contains 15 residues. CDR1 and CDR2 from the germline V gene are LNHDA and SQIVND (reference sequence). V gave up 2 bases and J gave up 7 bases; unmatched junction bases: 7. The CDR3, as DNA: TGTGCCAGTAGTATAAGTGGGACTAGTAAGAATGAGCAGTTCTTC. Protein: CASSISGTSKNEQFF.

This clone was picked up a small number of times. The CDR3 coding sequence is TGTGCCACAACAACGGGCTACAGCTCCTACGAGCAGTACTTC. Translated: CATTTGYSSYEQYF. The chain recombines TRBV10-3 with TRBJ2-7; D unresolved. In germline, CDR1 is ENHRY, CDR2 SYGVKD. The V end was cut by 10 bases, the J end by 0 bases, with 16 bases between. The CDR3 length is 14 residues.

V is TRBV29-1 and J is TRBJ2-5; D possibly matches TRBD1 or TRBD2 (5 bases each). The germline V and J ends were trimmed by 8 bases and 2 bases, with 12 bases remaining between them. In germline, CDR1 is SQVTM, CDR2 ANQGSEA. The CDR3 has 12 amino acids. The CDR3 region is CSSGPNQETQYF. The DNA for the CDR3 is TGCAGCTCGGGACCGAATCAAGAGACCCAGTACTTC.

The chain links TRBV29-1 to TRBJ2-7; D ambiguous. Trimming removed 4 bases from V and 4 bases from J, with 17 bases in between. Germline V gives CDR1 SQVTM, CDR2 ANQGSEA. The CDR3 loop spans 14 amino acids. As DNA, the CDR3 is TGCAGCGTTGGTGGCAGTGCACCGCTTTACGAGCAGTACTTC. Residues: CSVGGSAPLYEQYF.

J is TRBJ2-5 and V is TRBV4-1; 9 nucleotides align to TRBD2. There are 16 residues in the CDR3. Germline V gene sequence: CDR1 MGHRA, CDR2 YSYEKL. The trim removed 4 bases at V and 1 base at J, leaving 7 bases unmatched. The CDR3 loop is CASSPGRGGAQETQYF. Written as DNA, the CDR3 is TGCGCCAGCAGCCCCGGGCGCGGGGGGGCCCAAGAGACCCAGTACTTC.

The J gene is TRBJ2-3, the V gene TRBV5-4, with 8 nucleotides matching TRBD2. The CDR3 is made up of 19 amino acids. Germline V CDR1 and CDR2: SGHNT, YYREEE (reference sequence). After removal of 0 bases from V and 0 bases from J, the junction contained 12 bases not matched to a gene. CDR3 sequence reads: CASSLGIAGSASSTDTQYF. The CDR3 DNA reads TGTGCCAGCAGCTTGGGTATAGCGGGGAGCGCCTCTAGCACAGATACGCAGTATTTT. Drawing the rest from reference TRBV5-4 and TRBJ2-3, the complete variable domain is ETGVTQSPTHLIKTRGQQVTLRCSSQSGHNTVSWYQQALGQGPQFIFQYYREEENGRGNFPPRFSGLQFPNYSSELNVNALELDDSALYLCASSLGIAGSASSTDTQYFGPGTRLTVL.

This clone was found a few times. V usage is TRBV2 and J usage is TRBJ1-4, with D perhaps TRBD1 (6 bases). Germline V lookup: CDR1 SNHLY, CDR2 FYNNEI. V lost 0 bases to trimming and J lost 7 bases, with 9 bases between them. CDR3 length: 14 amino acids. The chain's CDR3 is CASSEAGGGEKLFF. The CDR3 DNA reads TGTGCCAGCAGTGAAGCAGGGGGAGGTGAAAAACTGTTTTTT.

The chain uses TRBV7-2 and TRBJ2-3, with 11 nucleotides matching TRBD2. Unmatched junction bases numbered 7, after V lost 0 bases and J lost 5 bases. From germline, CDR1 is SGHTA and CDR2 FQGNSA. The CDR3 has 17 amino acids. The CDR3, as DNA: TGTGCCAGCAGCTTAGCCGTACTAGCGGGAGTCAGAGATACGCAGTATTTT. This codes for CASSLAVLAGVRDTQYF.

This clone showed up just a few times. The chain employs TRBV4-1 and TRBJ2-5; D perhaps matches TRBD2 (6 bases). The CDR3 is 14 amino acids. The germline V gene has CDR1 MGHRA and CDR2 YSYEKL. Trimming removed 4 bases from V and 5 bases from J, with 14 bases in between. The CDR3 coding sequence is TGCGCCAGCAGCCCCCAGCTAGCGCAGGAGACCCAGTACTTC. Amino acid sequence: CASSPQLAQETQYF.

This clone was found a few times. V usage is TRBV5-6 and J usage is TRBJ1-1, with unresolved D. Trimming shortened V by 3 bases and J by 6 bases, and 18 bases separated the two germline ends. The germline V gene has CDR1 SGHDT and CDR2 YYEEEE. This CDR3 contains 15 residues. CDR3 nucleotide sequence: TGTGCCAGCAGCTCGGCCTACGCCGGGTTCGCTGAAGCTTTCTTT. This gives the protein CASSSAYAGFAEAFF. The variable domain in full, completed from reference TRBV5-6 and TRBJ1-1, reads DAGVTQSPTHLIKTRGQQVTLRCSPKSGHDTVSWYQQALGQGPQFIFQYYEEEERQRGNFPDRFSGHQFPNYSSELNVNALLLGDSALYLCASSSAYAGFAEAFFGQGTRLTVV.

This clone has only a few counts. The rearrangement uses TRBV18 and TRBJ1-2; D not resolved. This CDR3 region has 11 residues. CDR1 is KGHSH, CDR2 LQKENI, per germline. V was trimmed by 2 bases and J by 6 bases, leaving 4 bases between them. This CDR3 is CASSPGDGYTF. The CDR3 DNA sequence: TGTGCCAGCTCACCAGGGGATGGCTACACCTTC.

The rearrangement uses TRBV20-1 and TRBJ1-1; D is ambiguous. The germline V gene encodes CDR1 DFQATT and CDR2 SNEGSKA (reference sequence). This CDR3 region has 11 residues. CDR3 protein: CRSLGNTEAFF. The CDR3, as DNA: TGCAGATCACTTGGGAACACTGAAGCTTTCTTT.